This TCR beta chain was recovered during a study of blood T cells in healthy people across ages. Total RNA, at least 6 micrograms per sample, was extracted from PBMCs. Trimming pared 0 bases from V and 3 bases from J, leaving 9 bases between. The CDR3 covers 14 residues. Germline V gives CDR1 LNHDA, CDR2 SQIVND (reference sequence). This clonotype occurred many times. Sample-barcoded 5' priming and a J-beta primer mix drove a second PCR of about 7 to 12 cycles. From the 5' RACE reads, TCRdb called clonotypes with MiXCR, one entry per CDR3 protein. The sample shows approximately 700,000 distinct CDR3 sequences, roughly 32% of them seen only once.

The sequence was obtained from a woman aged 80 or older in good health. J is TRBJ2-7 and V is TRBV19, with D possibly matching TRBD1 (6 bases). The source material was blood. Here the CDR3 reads CASSIDRGNYEQYF. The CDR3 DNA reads TGTGCCAGTAGTATAGACAGGGGAAACTACGAGCAGTACTTC. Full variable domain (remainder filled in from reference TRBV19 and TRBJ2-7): DGGITQSPKYLFRKEGQNVTLSCEQNLNHDAMYWYRQDPGQGLRLIYYSQIVNDFQKGDIAEGYSVSREKKESFPLTVTSAQKNPTAFYLCASSIDRGNYEQYFGPGTRLTVT.